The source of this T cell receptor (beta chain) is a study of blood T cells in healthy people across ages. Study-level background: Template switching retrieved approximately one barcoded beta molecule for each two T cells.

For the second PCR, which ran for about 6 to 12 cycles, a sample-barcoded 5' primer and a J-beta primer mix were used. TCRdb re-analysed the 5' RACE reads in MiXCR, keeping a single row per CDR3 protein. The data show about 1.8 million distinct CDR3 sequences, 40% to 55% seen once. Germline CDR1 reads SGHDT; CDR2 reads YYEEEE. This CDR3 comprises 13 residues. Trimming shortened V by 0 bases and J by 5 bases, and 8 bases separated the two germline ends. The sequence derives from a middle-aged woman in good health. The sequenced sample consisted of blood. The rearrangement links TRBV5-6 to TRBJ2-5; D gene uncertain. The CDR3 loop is CASSLVYEETQYF. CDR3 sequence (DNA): TGTGCCAGCAGCTTGGTTTACGAGGAGACCCAGTACTTC.